This entry features one T cell receptor beta chain sequence. Antigen specificity is unknown. The data were obtained in a study of cytomegalovirus exposure and HLA in healthy donors. CDR3 length: 15 amino acids. In germline, CDR1 is KGHSH, CDR2 LQKENI. The ends lost 2 bases at V and 2 bases at J; junction bases unmatched: 4. A multiplex PCR was run with 60 Vbeta primers and 13 Jbeta primers. Profiled with immunoSEQ multiplex PCR; TCRdb holds only in-frame clones, not every one. The sample has about 150,000 clones, roughly four fifths seen once. Broader study findings: V segments that were indistinguishable, TRBV6-2 and TRBV6-3 among them, were omitted from analysis. When presence/absence was analysed, sequencing depth was taken to be roughly uniform across donors. Among TCR beta chains of equal frequency, HLA-associated ones were more clonally expanded in a later analysis. Common viral pathogens (according to a later analysis) appeared linked to several of the most significant clusters.

This receptor was taken from a man between 25 and 39 years old in good health and CMV-seropositive. The sequenced material came from PBMCs. This chain joins TRBV18 and TRBJ2-3; 7 nucleotides match TRBD2. Written as DNA, the CDR3 is TGTGCCAGCTCACCAGCGGGAGTAGTCACAGATACGCAGTATTTT. This encodes CASSPAGVVTDTQYF.